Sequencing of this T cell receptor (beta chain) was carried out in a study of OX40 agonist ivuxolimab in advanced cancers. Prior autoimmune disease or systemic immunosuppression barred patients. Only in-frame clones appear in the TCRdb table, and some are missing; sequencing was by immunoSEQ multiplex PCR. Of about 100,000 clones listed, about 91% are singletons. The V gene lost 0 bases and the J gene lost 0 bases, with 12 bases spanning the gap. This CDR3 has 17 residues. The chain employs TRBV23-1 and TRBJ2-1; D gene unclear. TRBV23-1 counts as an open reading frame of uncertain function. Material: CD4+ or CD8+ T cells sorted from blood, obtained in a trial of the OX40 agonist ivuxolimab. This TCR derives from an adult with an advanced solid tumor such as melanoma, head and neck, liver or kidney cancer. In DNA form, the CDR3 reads TGCGCCAGCAGTCAATCGGTACCCAGGAGCTCCTACAATGAGCAGTTCTTC. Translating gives CASSQSVPRSSYNEQFF.